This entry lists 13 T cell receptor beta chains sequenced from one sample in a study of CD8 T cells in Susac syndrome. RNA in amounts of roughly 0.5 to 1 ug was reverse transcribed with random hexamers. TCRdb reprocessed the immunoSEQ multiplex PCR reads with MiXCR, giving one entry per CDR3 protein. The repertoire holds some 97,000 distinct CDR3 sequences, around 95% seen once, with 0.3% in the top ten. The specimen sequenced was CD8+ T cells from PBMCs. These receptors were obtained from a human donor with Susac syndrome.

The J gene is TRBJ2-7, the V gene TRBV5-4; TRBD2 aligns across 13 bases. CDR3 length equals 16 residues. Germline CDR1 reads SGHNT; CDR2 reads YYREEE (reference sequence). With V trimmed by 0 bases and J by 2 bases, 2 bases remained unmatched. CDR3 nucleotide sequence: TGTGCCAGCAGCTTGGGGGGGACTAGCGGGACCTACGAGCAGTACTTC. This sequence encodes CASSLGGTSGTYEQYF.

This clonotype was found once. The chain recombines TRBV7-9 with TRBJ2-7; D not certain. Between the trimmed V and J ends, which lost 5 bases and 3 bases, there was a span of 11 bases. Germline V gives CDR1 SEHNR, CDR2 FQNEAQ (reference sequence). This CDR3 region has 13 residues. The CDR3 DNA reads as TGTGCCAGCAGCCTCCATACCCGCTACGAGCAGTACTTC. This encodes CASSLHTRYEQYF.

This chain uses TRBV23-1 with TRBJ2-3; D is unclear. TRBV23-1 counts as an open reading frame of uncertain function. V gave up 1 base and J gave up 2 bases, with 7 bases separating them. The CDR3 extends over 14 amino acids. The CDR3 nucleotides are TGCGCCAGCAGTCAATACGCCGTCACAGATACGCAGTATTTT. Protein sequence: CASSQYAVTDTQYF.

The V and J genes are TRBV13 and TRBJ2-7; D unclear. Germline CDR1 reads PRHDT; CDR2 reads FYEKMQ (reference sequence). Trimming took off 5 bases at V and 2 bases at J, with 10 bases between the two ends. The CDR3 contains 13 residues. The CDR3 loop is CASSGRAPYEQYF. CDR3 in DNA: TGTGCCAGCAGCGGCCGGGCCCCCTACGAGCAGTACTTC.

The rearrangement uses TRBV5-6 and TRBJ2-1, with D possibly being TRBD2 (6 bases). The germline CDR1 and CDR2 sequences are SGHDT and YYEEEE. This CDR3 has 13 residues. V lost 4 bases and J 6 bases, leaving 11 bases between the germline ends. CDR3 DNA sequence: TGTGCCAGCAGCCACGGGACTGGCAATGAGCAGTTCTTC. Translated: CASSHGTGNEQFF.

The CDR3 DNA is TGTGCCACCAGCAGAGTCCCAGGGTGGGGACAAGAGACCCAGTACTTC. Its protein is CATSRVPGWGQETQYF. The V gene is TRBV15, the J gene TRBJ2-5; TRBD1 might be the D (5 bases). Looked up from germline, CDR1 is LNHNV and CDR2 is YYDKDF (reference sequence). This CDR3 contains 16 residues. V lost 1 base and J 2 bases, leaving 14 bases between the germline ends.

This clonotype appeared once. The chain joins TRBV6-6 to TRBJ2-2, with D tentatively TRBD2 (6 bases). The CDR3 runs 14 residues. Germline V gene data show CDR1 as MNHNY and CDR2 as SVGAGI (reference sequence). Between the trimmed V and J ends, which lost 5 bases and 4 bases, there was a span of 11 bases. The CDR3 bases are TGTGCCAGCAGTCGGGAGAGGGGCACCGGGGAGCTGTTTTTT. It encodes CASSRERGTGELFF.

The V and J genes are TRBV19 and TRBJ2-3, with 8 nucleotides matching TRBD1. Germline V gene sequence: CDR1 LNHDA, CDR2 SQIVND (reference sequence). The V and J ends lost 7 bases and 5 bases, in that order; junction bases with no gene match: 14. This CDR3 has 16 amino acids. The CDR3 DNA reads TGTGCCAGTAAGAGCGGCGAAGGACAGGGTGGAGATACGCAGTATTTT. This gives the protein CASKSGEGQGGDTQYF.

The CDR3: CASSRSGGLPHF. For the CDR3, the DNA is TGCGCCAGCAGTCGCAGTGGGGGCCTCCCCCACTTT. The chain links TRBV23-1 to TRBJ1-6, with a weak D call TRBD1 (6 bases). TRBV23-1 has ORF status, its function being uncertain. The ends were cut back, 4 bases at V and 18 bases at J, with 16 bases in the middle. The CDR3 is 12 amino acids.

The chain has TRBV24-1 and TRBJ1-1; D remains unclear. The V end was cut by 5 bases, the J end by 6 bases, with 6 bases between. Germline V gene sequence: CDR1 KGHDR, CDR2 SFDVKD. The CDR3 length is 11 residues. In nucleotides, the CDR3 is TGTGCCACCAGTGTTGGGGCTGAAGCTTTCTTT. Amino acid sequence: CATSVGAEAFF.

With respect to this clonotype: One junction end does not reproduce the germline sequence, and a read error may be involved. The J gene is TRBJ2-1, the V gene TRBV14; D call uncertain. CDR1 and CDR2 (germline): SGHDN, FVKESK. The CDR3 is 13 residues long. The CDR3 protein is CASNQEQNGPQFF. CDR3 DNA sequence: TGTGCCAGCAACCAAGAACAAAACGGACCCCAGTTCTTC.

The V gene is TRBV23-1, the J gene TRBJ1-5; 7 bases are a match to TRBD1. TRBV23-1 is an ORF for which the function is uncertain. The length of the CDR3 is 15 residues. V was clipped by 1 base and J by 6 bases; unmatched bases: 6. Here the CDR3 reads CASSQLQGIGQPQHF. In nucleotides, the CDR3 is TGCGCCAGCAGTCAATTACAGGGGATTGGTCAGCCCCAGCATTTT.

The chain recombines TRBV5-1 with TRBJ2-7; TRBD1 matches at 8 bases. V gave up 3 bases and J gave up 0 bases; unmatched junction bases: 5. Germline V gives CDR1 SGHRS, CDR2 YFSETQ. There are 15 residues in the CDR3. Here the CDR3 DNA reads TGCGCCAGCAGCTCCGGGACAGGTCTCTCCTACGAGCAGTACTTC. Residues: CASSSGTGLSYEQYF.